One and the same sample provided the 4 T cell receptor beta chains below, sequenced in a study of blood T cell repertoires in COVID-19. Profiled with immunoSEQ multiplex PCR; TCRdb holds only in-frame clones, not every one. The table has 220,000 or so clones, roughly 84% seen once; the top ten hold 5% to 6.5%. The specimen sequenced was peripheral blood. The source is a woman aged 55-70 years who had recovered from COVID-19.

V is TRBV11-3 and J is TRBJ2-1; maybe TRBD2 (6 bases). The CDR3 is 12 amino acids. Trimming pared 6 bases from V and 10 bases from J, leaving 13 bases between. Germline V lookup: CDR1 SGHNT, CDR2 YENEEA. CDR3 amino acids: CASSKTGREQFF. CDR3 nucleotide sequence: TGTGCCAGCAGTAAAACGGGGAGGGAGCAGTTCTTC.

This chain joins TRBV29-1 and TRBJ2-3; 8 bases match TRBD1. The V gene end was trimmed by 7 bases and the J gene end by 3 bases; junction bases not matched to a gene: 3. Germline V gives CDR1 SQVTM, CDR2 ANQGSEA. The CDR3 length is 12 residues. For the CDR3, the DNA is TGCAGCGCGGACAGGGAAACAGATACGCAGTATTTT. This sequence encodes CSADRETDTQYF.

This chain uses TRBV6-1 with TRBJ2-7; D remains unclear. The CDR3 runs 16 residues. Germline V CDR1 and CDR2: MNHNS, SASEGT. The V end was cut by 1 base, the J end by 0 bases, with 13 bases between. CDR3 DNA: TGTGCCAGCAGTGAAGGCAGCTGGGCCTTCTCCTACGAGCAGTACTTC. Its translation is CASSEGSWAFSYEQYF.

This chain uses TRBV18 with TRBJ2-5; TRBD2 might be the D (5 bases). CDR3 size: 15 residues. The germline V and J ends were trimmed by 1 base and 3 bases, with 12 bases remaining between them. Germline CDR1 reads KGHSH; CDR2 reads LQKENI. The CDR3 is CASSPQSGSEETQYF. The CDR3 bases are TGTGCCAGCTCACCACAATCGGGGTCGGAAGAGACCCAGTACTTC. The variable domain in full, with the rest retrieved from reference TRBV18 and TRBJ2-5, is NAGVMQNPRHLVRRRGQEARLRCSPMKGHSHVYWYRQLPEEGLKFMVYLQKENIIDESGMPKERFSAEFPKEGPSILRIQQVVRGDSAAYFCASSPQSGSEETQYFGPGTRLLVL.